This T cell receptor (beta chain) was identified during a study of blood T cell repertoires in COVID-19. Looking at the study overall: COVID-19 samples from acute and convalescent phases originated in the United States, Italy and Spain. PBMCs, B-cell-depleted T cells, or T cells provided the cDNA or gDNA that made up the material.

The CDR3 consists of 13 residues. Germline CDR1 SGHTA, CDR2 FQGNSA. V shed 0 bases, J shed 6 bases, and the junction held 1 base outside the gene matches. Authors' processing steps: Using reference gene primer amplification, nucleated cell counts were estimated. TCRdb keeps only in-frame clones here, not all; method: immunoSEQ multiplex PCR. V, J and clone size are those of that table, while D and trimming were read from the DNA. The profile shows some 150,000 clones, roughly 85% of them singletons. This TCR was sampled from a man aged 40-49 years with acute or convalescent COVID-19. V gene TRBV7-2 combines with J gene TRBJ1-1, with 7 bases fitting TRBD1. Sequencing was carried out using peripheral blood. The DNA for the CDR3 is TGTGCCAGCAGCTTAGCCACAGGGGCTGAAGCTTTCTTT. Translated, it gives CASSLATGAEAFF. Full variable domain (rest looked up from reference TRBV7-2 and TRBJ1-1): GAGVSQSPSNKVTEKGKDVELRCDPISGHTALYWYRQSLGQGLEFLIYFQGNSAPDKSGLPSDRFSAERTGGSVSTLTIQRTQQEDSAVYLCASSLATGAEAFFGQGTRLTVV.